These T cell receptor beta chains were read from a single sample in a study of technical replicates of blood from a handful of donors. Measured with immunoSEQ multiplex PCR; TCRdb has only the in-frame clones, and not every one. The sample yields about 81,000 clones, approximately 96% seen once. The source material was T cells isolated from PBMCs. The source of these receptors is a human donor in good health. Both conserved end residues are part of each CDR3. The D gene is left open where the match is weak.

d_call v_call cdr3_aa
NA TRBV28 CASSLGLNNEKLFF
NA TRBV19 CASSIIRDKTKGGYTF
TRBD1 TRBV9 CASSVGDSDYEQYF
TRBD1 TRBV13 CASRKQGTGELFF
TRBD1 TRBV28 CASSLPGQSSYEQYF
TRBD1 TRBV7-9 CASSPKGIRDRDVRAFF
TRBD2 TRBV19 CASSIEAGLAAPKNYEQYF
NA TRBV28 CASRLQEGQLEKLFF
TRBD1 TRBV2 CASDRGRRSGYTF
TRBD1 TRBV19 CASSNGQGRNYGYTF
NA TRBV5-1 CASSLEPSGDYNEQFF
NA TRBV4-3 CASSQLTGVSGNTIYF
TRBD2 TRBV11-2 CASILGGRGEQFF
NA TRBV2 CASTVSTSYEQYF
NA TRBV2 CASEKRGFNQPQHF
NA TRBV28 CASTLGGGRYEQYF
TRBD2 TRBV7-2 CASSLVSSGTQYF
NA TRBV29-1 CSVYAVAESYGYTF
NA TRBV7-2 CASSLMQGTVETQYF
TRBD2 TRBV7-9 CASSLHGTSATDTQYF
TRBD2 TRBV5-1 CASSLLSTSGSSRTQYF
NA TRBV2 CARQVGNTEAFF
NA TRBV14 CASSQDLIGRSEQYF
NA TRBV5-4 CASSKPRAQPQHF
NA TRBV6-1 CASSLNRGETQYF
TRBD1 TRBV7-7 CASSERDSSPQYF
NA TRBV19 CASTSLDSSNQPQHF
TRBD1 TRBV4-1 CASSPGQGNFYEQYF
NA TRBV19 CASSMQGSNQPQHF
TRBD2 TRBV30 CAWDPGTSARYNEQFF
TRBD1 TRBV9 CASSGGTDYGYTF
NA TRBV5-6 CASSLGGEGSYNEQFF
NA TRBV5-6 CASSLWAGSQPQHF
NA TRBV7-3 CASSFDISYEQYF
TRBD1 TRBV5-4 CASSSGQANEKLFF
NA TRBV7-7 CASSLRSAGETQYF
TRBD1 TRBV7-9 CASNVQGTNYGYTF
TRBD1 TRBV25-1 CASSAFGRDRVLFEQYF
TRBD2 TRBV5-1 CASSRTSGTNNEQFF
NA TRBV9 CASPREANYGYTF
NA TRBV14 CASSQPRLRNTEAFF
NA TRBV9 CASSVVWGLGELFF
TRBD1 TRBV6-4 CASSGTGGANVLTF
TRBD1 TRBV5-1 CASSLTGGSEKLFF
TRBD2 TRBV5-1 CASTREETGELFF
NA TRBV25-1 CASSEGGTEAFF
TRBD1 TRBV5-1 CASSLRGQGSDGYTF